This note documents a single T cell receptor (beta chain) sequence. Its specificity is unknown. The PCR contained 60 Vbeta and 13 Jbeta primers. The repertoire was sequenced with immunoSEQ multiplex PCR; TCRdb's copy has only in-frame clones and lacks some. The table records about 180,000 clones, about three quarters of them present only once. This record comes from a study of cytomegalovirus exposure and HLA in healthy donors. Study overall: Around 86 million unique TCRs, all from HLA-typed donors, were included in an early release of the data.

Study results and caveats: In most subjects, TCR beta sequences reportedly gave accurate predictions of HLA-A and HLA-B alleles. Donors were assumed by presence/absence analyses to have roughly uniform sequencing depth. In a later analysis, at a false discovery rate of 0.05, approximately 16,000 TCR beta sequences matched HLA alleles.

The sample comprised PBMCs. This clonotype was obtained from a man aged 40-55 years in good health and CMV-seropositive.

The CDR3 nucleotides read TGTGCCAGCAGTCTCGGACAGCAAACAACTAATGAAAAACTGTTTTTT. It codes for CASSLGQQTTNEKLFF. The chain joins TRBV11-3 to TRBJ1-4; maybe TRBD1 (6 bases). V lost 6 bases, J lost 0 bases, and 14 bases lay in between. In germline, CDR1 is SGHNT, CDR2 YENEEA. The CDR3 runs 16 residues.